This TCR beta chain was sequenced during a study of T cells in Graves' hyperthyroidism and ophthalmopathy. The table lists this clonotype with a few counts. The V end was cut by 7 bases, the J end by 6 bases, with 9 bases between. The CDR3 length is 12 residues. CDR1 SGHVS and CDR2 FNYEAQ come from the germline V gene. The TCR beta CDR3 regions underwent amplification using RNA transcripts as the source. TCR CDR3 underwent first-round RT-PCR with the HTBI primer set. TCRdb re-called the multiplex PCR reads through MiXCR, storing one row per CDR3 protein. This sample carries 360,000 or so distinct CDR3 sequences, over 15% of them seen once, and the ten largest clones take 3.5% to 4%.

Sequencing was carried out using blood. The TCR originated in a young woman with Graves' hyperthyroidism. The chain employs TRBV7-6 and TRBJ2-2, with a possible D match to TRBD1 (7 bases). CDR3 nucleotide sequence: TGTGCCAGCACCAGGGGGGCCGGGGAGCTGTTTTTT. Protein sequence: CASTRGAGELFF. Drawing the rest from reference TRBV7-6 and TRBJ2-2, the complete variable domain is GAGVSQSPRYKVTKRGQDVALRCDPISGHVSLYWYRQALGQGPEFLTYFNYEAQQDKSGLPNDRFSAERPEGSISTLTIQRTEQRDSAMYRCASTRGAGELFFGEGSRLTVL.